This entry lists 29 T cell receptor beta chains sequenced from one sample in a study of blood T cells in healthy people across ages. A sample-barcoded 5' primer and a J-beta primer mix were used in a second PCR of roughly 6 to 11 cycles. TCRdb re-called the 5' RACE reads through MiXCR, storing one row per CDR3 protein. The sample has 650,000 or so distinct CDR3 sequences, 52% seen once; the top ten hold roughly 13%. Sequencing was performed on blood. These receptors all come from a woman of 80 years or more in good health.

The rearrangement uses TRBV7-2 and TRBJ1-5; tentatively, D is TRBD1 (5 bases). The ends were cut back, 6 bases at V and 2 bases at J, with 8 bases in the middle. The CDR3 consists of 13 residues. Germline V gene lookup returns CDR1 SGHTA and CDR2 FQGNSA. The DNA for the CDR3 is TGTGCCAGCAGGTCACAGGGCAATCAGCCCCAGCATTTT. Translated: CASRSQGNQPQHF.

This clonotype came up a few times. The chain uses TRBV2 and TRBJ1-6, with a possible D match to TRBD1 (5 bases). The CDR3 runs 15 residues. Trimming removed 6 bases from V and 4 bases from J, with 13 bases in between. From germline, CDR1 is SNHLY and CDR2 FYNNEI. The CDR3 DNA is TGTGCCAGCAGAGTGGAGGGGCTTTATAATTCACCCCTCCACTTT. It codes for CASRVEGLYNSPLHF.

As for this clonotype: Germline and junction disagree at one end, which may indicate a read error. This chain connects TRBV12-3 or TRBV12-4 to TRBJ2-2; 11 positions agree with TRBD1. The CDR3 is made up of 17 amino acids. In DNA form, the CDR3 reads TGTGCTAGCAGGGGGACAGGGGGTACAACGAACACCGGGGAGCTGTTTTTT. Amino acids: CASRGTGGTTNTGELFF.

As concerns this clonotype: One end of the junction fails to match germline, which may point to a read error. The J gene is TRBJ2-1, the V gene TRBV12-3 or TRBV12-4; the D is unclear. The better agreement between TRBJ2-7 and the DNA end casts doubt on the J call. The CDR3 loop spans 13 amino acids. Here the CDR3 reads CAGSLRPTNEQYF. DNA of the CDR3: TGTGCCGGCAGTTTAAGACCTACCAATGAGCAGTACTTC.

This chain joins TRBV12-3 or TRBV12-4 and TRBJ2-5, with 8 bases fitting TRBD1. J was trimmed by 7 bases and V by 1 base; bases with no gene match: 5. CDR3 length equals 14 residues. CDR3 sequence reads: CASSLGQGSATQYF. The CDR3 region has the DNA TGTGCCAGCAGTTTAGGACAGGGGTCTGCGACCCAGTACTTC.

CDR3 loop: CASSLAGTGYGYTF. In DNA form, the CDR3 reads TGTGCCAGCAGCTTAGCCGGGACAGGGTATGGCTACACCTTC. V and J are TRBV7-9 and TRBJ1-2; 9 bases map to TRBD1. After removal of 0 bases from V and 5 bases from J, the junction contained 1 base not matched to a gene. The germline gives CDR1 SEHNR, CDR2 FQNEAQ (reference sequence). This CDR3 region has 14 residues.

V usage is TRBV9 and J usage is TRBJ1-1, with TRBD1 as a possible D gene (5 bases). From germline, CDR1 is SGDLS and CDR2 YYNGEE. V was pared by 4 bases and J by 3 bases, with 13 bases between. This CDR3 is 14 amino acids long. The CDR3 protein is CASSPEGPDTEAFF. CDR3 coding DNA: TGTGCCAGCAGCCCTGAGGGACCGGACACTGAAGCTTTCTTT.

This chain links TRBV6-1 with TRBJ1-1, with no clear D. The CDR3 runs 14 residues. V was trimmed by 4 bases and J by 2 bases, leaving 11 bases between them. Germline V gene sequence: CDR1 MNHNS, CDR2 SASEGT. CDR3 region: CASSVGPHNTEAFF. Written as DNA, the CDR3 is TGTGCCAGCAGTGTGGGCCCACACAACACTGAAGCTTTCTTT.

DNA for the CDR3: TGTGCCAGCAGCCAAGATAGGAAACTGTTTTTT. It specifies CASSQDRKLFF. The chain combines TRBV3-1 with TRBJ1-4, with D unresolved. This CDR3 spans 11 amino acids. The germline V gene encodes CDR1 LGHDT and CDR2 YNNKEL (reference sequence). V lost 0 bases and J lost 11, with 4 bases in between.

This clonotype was seen a few times. The chain has TRBV20-1 and TRBJ2-7; TRBD1 might be the D (5 bases). Trimming removed 3 bases from V and 4 bases from J, with 13 bases in between. CDR1 is DFQATT and CDR2 is SNEGSKA in the germline V gene (reference sequence). CDR3 length: 13 residues. The CDR3 sequence: CSASVTDRYEQYF. In DNA, the CDR3 is TGCAGTGCTAGCGTCACAGACAGATACGAGCAGTACTTC.

This clonotype was picked up many times. The rearrangement uses TRBV5-1 and TRBJ2-7, with D perhaps matching TRBD1 (6 bases). V lost 3 bases and J 5 bases, leaving 15 bases between the germline ends. This CDR3 comprises 14 residues. Germline loops: CDR1 SGHRS, CDR2 YFSETQ. The CDR3 loop is CASSSNSGVNEQYF. CDR3 bases: TGCGCCAGCAGCTCGAATTCAGGGGTCAACGAGCAGTACTTC.

There are many counts of this clonotype. The V gene is TRBV6-5, the J gene TRBJ2-6; maybe TRBD2 (6 bases). This CDR3 comprises 16 residues. In germline, CDR1 is MNHEY, CDR2 SVGAGI. Trimming stripped 5 bases from V and 2 bases from J, with 13 bases between. The CDR3 region has the DNA TGTGCCAGCAGTCTGGAGGGAACCACTGGGGCCAACGTCCTGACTTTC. Its translation: CASSLEGTTGANVLTF.

This clonotype was counted many times. V and J are TRBV2 and TRBJ1-2; tentatively, D is TRBD1 (6 bases). The V end lost 2 bases, the J end lost 0 bases, and 13 bases lay between the germline ends. The CDR3 has 16 amino acids. Germline V gives CDR1 SNHLY, CDR2 FYNNEI. In DNA form, the CDR3 reads TGTGCCAGCAGTGAATGGGGGGCCCAACCTAACTATGGCTACACCTTC. This codes for CASSEWGAQPNYGYTF.

This clonotype was counted once. Being one base from a much bigger clone, this may be a read error. The chain couples TRBV5-1 to TRBJ2-4; the D gene is possibly TRBD2 (7 bases). Germline CDR1 is SGHRS and CDR2 is YFSETQ. The CDR3 runs 18 residues. The CDR3 sequence: CAGSLAGGLLGGKNIQYF. CDR3 bases: TGCGCCGGCAGCTTGGCCGGGGGGCTCCTCGGGGGAAAAAACATTCAGTACTTC.

Only a few counts were recorded for this clonotype. This chain links TRBV28 with TRBJ1-2; TRBD1 aligns across 9 bases. The CDR3 spans 13 residues. In germline, CDR1 is MDHEN, CDR2 SYDVKM. Losses at the gene ends were 6 bases for V and 7 bases for J; bases not matched to a gene: 6. CDR3 in DNA: TGTGCCAGCAGCTACAGGGGGCCGGGTGGCTACACCTTC. Amino acid sequence: CASSYRGPGGYTF.

There are a few counts of this clonotype. Being one base from a much bigger clone, this may be a read error. The chain combines TRBV24-1 with TRBJ2-5, with D possibly TRBD1 on 5 matching bases. This CDR3 contains 15 residues. Trimming removed 6 bases from V and 11 bases from J, with 24 bases in between. Germline V gene sequence: CDR1 KGHDR, CDR2 SFDVKD. CDR3 amino acids: CATSTPQGHYNEQYF. In DNA, the CDR3 is TGTGCCACCAGTACCCCGCAGGGTCACTACAATGAGCAGTACTTC.

The chain recombines TRBV29-1 with TRBJ1-2, with 11 positions matching TRBD1. The CDR3 runs 16 residues. V dropped 6 bases and J dropped 3; count of bases not matched to a gene: 12. Looked up from germline, CDR1 is SQVTM and CDR2 is ANQGSEA. CDR3 region: CSVDTGQGAVDYGYTF. The CDR3 DNA is TGCAGCGTAGATACCGGACAGGGGGCTGTCGACTATGGCTACACCTTC. Complete variable domain (other parts from reference TRBV29-1 and TRBJ1-2): SAVISQKPSRDICQRGTSLTIQCQVDSQVTMMFWYRQQPGQSLTLIATANQGSEATYESGFVIDKFPISRPNLTFSTLTVSNMSPEDSSIYLCSVDTGQGAVDYGYTFGSGTRLTVV.

There are many counts of this clonotype. J is TRBJ2-3 and V is TRBV5-1; D is perhaps TRBD1 (6 bases). There are 15 residues in the CDR3. CDR1 and CDR2 (germline): SGHRS, YFSETQ. The V gene lost 7 bases and the J gene lost 2 bases, with 17 bases spanning the gap. The CDR3 nucleotides read TGCGCCAGCCGCCGGGGTGGGGGCTTCACAGATACGCAGTATTTT. As protein: CASRRGGGFTDTQYF.

Regarding this clonotype: This may stem from a read error, because a much larger clone lies one nucleotide away. J is TRBJ2-4 and V is TRBV2; D ambiguous. Germline V gives CDR1 SNHLY, CDR2 FYNNEI. V shed 1 base and J shed 4 bases, with 8 bases lying between them. The CDR3 covers 14 residues. The DNA of the CDR3 is TGTGCCAGCAGTGAAGGTACCTCTAAAAACATTCAGTACTTC. Translating it yields CASSEGTSKNIQYF.

The chain is built from TRBV6-6 and TRBJ1-5, with 9 bases matching TRBD1. The germline CDR1 and CDR2 sequences are MNHNY and SVGAGI (reference sequence). The CDR3 runs to 14 residues. V lost 4 bases and J lost 7; bases outside the gene matches: 5. The CDR3 coding sequence is TGTGCCAGCAGTTCCGGACAGGGGAACCAGCCCCAGCATTTT. Protein: CASSSGQGNQPQHF.

This clonotype was seen at least ten times. The chain carries TRBV27 and TRBJ2-1; 11 bases are shared with TRBD2. CDR3 length: 17 amino acids. From germline, CDR1 is MNHEY and CDR2 SMNVEV (reference sequence). The V gene end was trimmed by 2 bases and the J gene end by 2 bases; junction bases not matched to a gene: 5. The CDR3 loop reads CASSLTASGRTYNEQFF. CDR3 bases: TGTGCCAGCAGTTTAACGGCTAGCGGGAGGACCTACAATGAGCAGTTCTTC.

The V call is TRBV11-2, the J call TRBJ1-2; D unclear. V lost 4 bases and J lost 4, with 19 bases in between. In germline, CDR1 is SGHAT, CDR2 FQNNGV. This CDR3 is built from 16 residues. The CDR3 DNA is TGTGCCAGCAGCTCCATCCGGAGCGATTCCACCTATGGCTACACCTTC. Protein product: CASSSIRSDSTYGYTF.

This clonotype was seen only once. A much more abundant neighbour one base away suggests this may be a read error. V usage is TRBV11-2 and J usage is TRBJ2-1; no reliable D call. The J call is uncertain, as TRBJ2-7 better fits the DNA end. Germline V CDR1 and CDR2: SGHAT, FQNNGV. The CDR3 runs to 14 residues. The CDR3 coding sequence is TGTGCCAGCAGCTTATTACAGACCTACAATGAGCAGTACTTC. Translation: CASSLLQTYNEQYF.

As to this clonotype: One base away lies a much larger clone, so this may be a sequencing read error. CDR3 bases: TGCAGTGCGAGACAGACAGGGCCCGGTTACGAGCAGTACTTC. It translates to CSARQTGPGYEQYF. The chain combines TRBV20-1 with TRBJ2-7, with 7 bases matching TRBD1. Germline values: CDR1 DFQATT, CDR2 SNEGSKA (reference sequence). Losses at the gene ends were 6 bases for V and 4 bases for J; bases not matched to a gene: 12. The CDR3 runs 14 residues.

The table lists this clonotype with many counts. This chain joins TRBV18 and TRBJ2-1, with a weak D call TRBD2 (6 bases). Trimming left V 3 bases short and J 10 bases short, with 13 bases between. The CDR3 is 13 residues long. The germline CDR1 and CDR2 sequences are KGHSH and LQKENI. The CDR3 spells CASSPLRGGEQFF. CDR3 DNA: TGTGCCAGCTCACCTCTACGGGGAGGCGAGCAGTTCTTC. Combining the CDR3 with reference TRBV18 and TRBJ2-1 gives the whole variable domain NAGVMQNPRHLVRRRGQEARLRCSPMKGHSHVYWYRQLPEEGLKFMVYLQKENIIDESGMPKERFSAEFPKEGPSILRIQQVVRGDSAAYFCASSPLRGGEQFFGPGTRLTVL.

This clonotype has ten or more counts. The chain joins TRBV7-3 to TRBJ1-6; 12 nucleotides match TRBD1. The CDR3 has 15 residues. Trimming cost V 0 bases and J 10 bases; bases outside gene matches: 1. Looked up from germline, CDR1 is SGHTA and CDR2 is FQGTGA. CDR3 in amino acids: CASSLTGTGGSPLHF. CDR3 DNA: TGTGCCAGCAGCTTAACCGGGACAGGGGGCTCACCCCTCCACTTT.

This clonotype was seen at least ten times. This chain uses TRBV20-1 with TRBJ2-7; D gene unclear. This CDR3 is 12 amino acids long. Germline V gene data show CDR1 as DFQATT and CDR2 as SNEGSKA (reference sequence). V was cut by 6 bases and J by 2 bases, with 11 bases left in between. The CDR3 is CSAKRMPYEQYF. As DNA, the CDR3 is TGCAGTGCGAAGAGGATGCCCTACGAGCAGTACTTC.

This clonotype was seen repeatedly, ten times or more. The chain uses TRBV11-2 and TRBJ2-3, with a weak D call TRBD2 (6 bases). V lost 2 bases and J 6 bases, leaving 15 bases between the germline ends. Germline values: CDR1 SGHAT, CDR2 FQNNGV. The CDR3 loop spans 15 amino acids. The CDR3 DNA is TGTGCCAGCAGCTTACAAGCTCGGGAGCAGGATACGCAGTATTTT. It is translated as CASSLQAREQDTQYF.

The gene calls are TRBV10-3 and TRBJ1-2; a weak D match, TRBD1 (6 bases). V lost 4 bases to trimming and J lost 8 bases, with 14 bases between them. This CDR3 is built from 13 residues. CDR1 is ENHRY and CDR2 is SYGVKD in the germline V gene. The CDR3 spells CAISAGGLVGYTF. Written as DNA, the CDR3 is TGTGCCATCAGTGCCGGGGGGCTGGTAGGCTACACCTTC.